This T cell receptor (beta chain) derives from a study of OX40 agonist ivuxolimab in advanced cancers. The overall study: Aged about 20 to 80 with a mean of 60 years, they were about 83% male. Study-wide findings and caveats: Among the lowest peripheral clonal expansion occurred in 0.1-3.0 mg/kg partial responders.

From germline, CDR1 is LNHDA and CDR2 SQIVND (reference sequence). This CDR3 is built from 13 residues. The V gene lost 0 bases and the J gene lost 7 bases, with 7 bases spanning the gap. With respect to this clone: What it recognizes is unknown.

Clones were sequenced by immunoSEQ multiplex PCR, and TCRdb holds only the in-frame ones, with some missing. The data show roughly 53,000 clones, 70% to 90% seen once. The TCR sequence derives from an adult with an advanced solid tumor such as melanoma, head and neck, liver or kidney cancer. The V call is TRBV19, the J call TRBJ1-3; D not resolved. Sequenced here: CD4+ or CD8+ T cells sorted from blood, sampled in a trial of the OX40 agonist ivuxolimab. In nucleotides, the CDR3 is TGTGCCAGTAGTATAGATCCGGGTAACACCATATATTTT. Translation: CASSIDPGNTIYF.